This T cell receptor (beta chain) derives from a study of blood T cell repertoires in COVID-19. Study in general: From T cells, B-cell-depleted T cells, or PBMCs came the material, which was cDNA or gDNA.

Profiling relied on immunoSEQ multiplex PCR, and the TCRdb table lists in-frame clones only, not all of them. The sample consists of over 150,000 clones, just over 85% of them appearing once. Participants were aged about 18 to 95 years, lived in around 22 US areas, and enrolled virtually. In assigning cohorts, the study relied on participant-reported clinical history. This CDR3 region has 18 residues. J gave up 4 bases and V 6 bases, and 17 bases lay outside the gene matches. Germline CDR1 and CDR2: MDHEN and SYDVKM. Sequencing was carried out using PBMCs or T cells enriched from blood (not recorded which). The chain has TRBV28 and TRBJ2-5; 10 bases align to TRBD2. The clonotype comes from a young woman who had recovered from COVID-19. CDR3 loop: CASRSDAVPGLALETQYF. For the CDR3, the DNA is TGTGCCAGCAGGTCGGACGCTGTGCCGGGACTAGCGTTAGAGACCCAGTACTTC.